These 17 T cell receptor beta chains came from one sample sequenced in a study of T-cell reconstitution after alpha-beta-depleted transplantation in children. Molecular barcoding with unique molecular identifiers was used for the TCRbeta library. TCRdb analysed the PCR reads with MiXCR anew, one entry per CDR3 protein. The sample has 450,000 to 600,000 distinct CDR3 sequences; around 17% are singletons. Sequenced material: PBMCs from the stem cell graft donor, taken from the stem cell graft. The receptors come from a human donor who donated a stem cell graft to a child with acute lymphoblastic leukemia.

This clonotype occurred a few times. The DNA for the CDR3 is TGTGCCAGCAGCGACATTACGGGCCTTTTAGGGCAGTACTTC. This translates into CASSDITGLLGQYF. The V and J genes are TRBV11-1 and TRBJ2-7, with D unclear. Trimming removed 5 bases from V and 9 bases from J, with 20 bases in between. This CDR3 spans 14 amino acids. CDR1 and CDR2 (germline): SGHAT, FQDESV (reference sequence).

This clonotype was recorded a few times. This chain uses TRBV20-1 with TRBJ2-1; D ambiguous. The V end was cut by 0 bases, the J end by 1 base, with 7 bases between. This CDR3 has 14 amino acids. Germline V gene sequence: CDR1 DFQATT, CDR2 SNEGSKA (reference sequence). This CDR3 reads CSARDLGSYNEQFF. The DNA of the CDR3 is TGCAGTGCTAGAGATCTCGGTTCCTACAATGAGCAGTTCTTC.

The V and J genes are TRBV29-1 and TRBJ2-2; 12 nucleotides line up with TRBD1. The CDR3 sequence is 15 residues long. CDR1 is SQVTM and CDR2 is ANQGSEA in the germline V gene. V trimming: 2 bases; J trimming: 6 bases; junction bases outside the gene matches: 4. CDR3 bases: TGCAGCGTTGAAACGGGACAGGGGGCGGCCGGGGAGCTGTTTTTT. The encoded protein is CSVETGQGAAGELFF.

The rearrangement uses TRBV14 and TRBJ1-1; D unresolved. CDR3 length equals 14 residues. The germline V gene has CDR1 SGHDN and CDR2 FVKESK. V gave up 4 bases and J gave up 0 bases, with 9 bases separating them. For the CDR3, the DNA is TGTGCCAGCAGCCTCCATTCCGTGAACACTGAAGCTTTCTTT. Translating it yields CASSLHSVNTEAFF.

This clonotype has just a few counts. The chain recombines TRBV7-3 with TRBJ2-7; D is ambiguous. In germline, CDR1 is SGHTA, CDR2 FQGTGA. This CDR3 has 13 amino acids. V lost 5 bases to trimming and J lost 6 bases, with 14 bases between them. CDR3 in DNA: TGTGCCAGCAGCCTCGGCAGTACTGGCGAGCAGTACTTC. Amino acid sequence: CASSLGSTGEQYF.

The chain is built from TRBV27 and TRBJ2-1; the D gene is possibly TRBD2 (6 bases). Per germline, CDR1 MNHEY and CDR2 SMNVEV (reference sequence). This CDR3 contains 16 residues. V was cut by 6 bases and J by 4 bases, with 19 bases left in between. The chain's CDR3 is CASSPTRDSLYNEQFF. In DNA, the CDR3 is TGTGCCAGCAGCCCGACCCGGGACTCGTTATACAATGAGCAGTTCTTC.

The V call is TRBV20-1, the J call TRBJ1-1; 7 bases align to TRBD1. From germline, CDR1 is DFQATT and CDR2 SNEGSKA (reference sequence). With 2 bases clipped from V and 5 bases from J, the junction kept 17 bases outside the gene matches. CDR3 size: 17 residues. The CDR3 reads CSARNQFRQGTQTEAFF. The DNA for the CDR3 is TGCAGTGCTAGAAACCAGTTTAGACAGGGCACGCAGACTGAAGCTTTCTTT.

V is TRBV7-9 and J is TRBJ2-4; the D is unclear. The V gene lost 0 bases and the J gene lost 10 bases, with 7 bases spanning the gap. CDR3 size: 12 residues. Looked up from germline, CDR1 is SEHNR and CDR2 is FQNEAQ (reference sequence). The CDR3 spells CASSLAPNIQYF. As DNA, the CDR3 is TGTGCCAGCAGCTTAGCCCCCAATATTCAGTACTTC. Full variable domain (rest looked up from reference TRBV7-9 and TRBJ2-4): DTGVSQNPRHKITKRGQNVTFRCDPISEHNRLYWYRQTLGQGPEFLTYFQNEAQLEKSRLLSDRFSAERPKGSFSTLEIQRTEQGDSAMYLCASSLAPNIQYFGAGTRLSVL.

The rearrangement joins TRBV6-1 to TRBJ1-6; D is unresolved. The germline CDR1 and CDR2 sequences are MNHNS and SASEGT. The V and J ends lost 7 bases and 4 bases respectively, with 11 bases between them. The CDR3 consists of 14 residues. The CDR3 DNA sequence: TGTGCCAGCACCGTACCGGGTTATAATTCACCCCTCCACTTT. Amino acids: CASTVPGYNSPLHF.

In this sample, this clonotype turned up a few times. The rearrangement uses TRBV12-3 or TRBV12-4 and TRBJ2-7, with unresolved D. The CDR3 contains 12 residues. V was cut by 5 bases and J by 7 bases, with 12 bases left in between. As DNA, the CDR3 is TGTGCCAGCAGTCCTATTCGTGGGGAGCAGTACTTC. Its translation: CASSPIRGEQYF.

The chain employs TRBV7-9 and TRBJ2-1; TRBD1 matches at 9 bases. The CDR3 spans 15 residues. J gave up 10 bases and V 1 base, and 8 bases lay outside the gene matches. The V gene's germline CDR1 is SEHNR and CDR2 FQNEAQ (reference sequence). CDR3 residues: CASSLEMGQGWEQFF. The CDR3 DNA reads TGTGCCAGCAGCTTAGAGATGGGACAGGGCTGGGAGCAGTTCTTC.

This clonotype was counted between two and nine times. The chain is built from TRBV4-1 and TRBJ2-7; no clear D gene. Trimming pared 0 bases from V and 0 bases from J, leaving 18 bases between. This CDR3 has 18 amino acids. Germline V gives CDR1 MGHRA, CDR2 YSYEKL. The CDR3 coding sequence is TGCGCCAGCAGCCAAGAGCGTCGACAAGGCCTACGCTCCTACGAGCAGTACTTC. Translated: CASSQERRQGLRSYEQYF.

This clonotype was detected a few times. This chain uses TRBV6-5 with TRBJ1-5; no firm D call. Germline assignment: CDR1 MNHEY and CDR2 SVGAGI. V lost 7 bases and J lost 0, with 10 bases in between. This CDR3 region has 14 residues. In DNA form, the CDR3 reads TGTGCCAGCAACGCACAGAATAGCAATCAGCCCCAGCATTTT. It specifies CASNAQNSNQPQHF.

The rearrangement links TRBV3-1 to TRBJ2-1; D is uncertain. CDR3 length: 15 residues. Trimming removed 8 bases at V and 0 bases at J, with 14 bases between. Germline CDR1 LGHDT, CDR2 YNNKEL (reference sequence). The CDR3: CASSNTPSSYNEQFF. DNA for the CDR3: TGTGCCAGCTCGAACACACCGAGCTCCTACAATGAGCAGTTCTTC.

V gene TRBV12-3 or TRBV12-4 combines with J gene TRBJ2-2; perhaps TRBD1 as D (6 bases). This CDR3 comprises 14 residues. The germline V and J ends were trimmed by 4 bases and 7 bases, with 13 bases remaining between them. The CDR3 DNA reads as TGTGCCAGCAGTTATAGACAGGATGGCGGGGAGCTGTTTTTT. It specifies CASSYRQDGGELFF.

In its sample, this clonotype was seen a few times. The gene calls are TRBV9 and TRBJ1-1, with TRBD1 as a possible D gene (6 bases). V dropped 3 bases and J dropped 0 bases, with 15 bases sitting between them. Germline V gives CDR1 SGDLS, CDR2 YYNGEE. The length of the CDR3 is 16 residues. CDR3 DNA: TGTGCCAGCAGCGGCGGGGGCGGAACTATGAACACTGAAGCTTTCTTT. Amino acids: CASSGGGGTMNTEAFF.

This clonotype was picked up many times. In nucleotides, the CDR3 is TGCAGTGCTAGCGGCACCTACAATGAGCAGTTCTTC. Protein sequence: CSASGTYNEQFF. The chain carries TRBV20-1 and TRBJ2-1; D unclear. V lost 3 bases and J 2 bases, leaving 5 bases between the germline ends. CDR1 DFQATT and CDR2 SNEGSKA come from the germline V gene (reference sequence). This CDR3 is 12 amino acids long.